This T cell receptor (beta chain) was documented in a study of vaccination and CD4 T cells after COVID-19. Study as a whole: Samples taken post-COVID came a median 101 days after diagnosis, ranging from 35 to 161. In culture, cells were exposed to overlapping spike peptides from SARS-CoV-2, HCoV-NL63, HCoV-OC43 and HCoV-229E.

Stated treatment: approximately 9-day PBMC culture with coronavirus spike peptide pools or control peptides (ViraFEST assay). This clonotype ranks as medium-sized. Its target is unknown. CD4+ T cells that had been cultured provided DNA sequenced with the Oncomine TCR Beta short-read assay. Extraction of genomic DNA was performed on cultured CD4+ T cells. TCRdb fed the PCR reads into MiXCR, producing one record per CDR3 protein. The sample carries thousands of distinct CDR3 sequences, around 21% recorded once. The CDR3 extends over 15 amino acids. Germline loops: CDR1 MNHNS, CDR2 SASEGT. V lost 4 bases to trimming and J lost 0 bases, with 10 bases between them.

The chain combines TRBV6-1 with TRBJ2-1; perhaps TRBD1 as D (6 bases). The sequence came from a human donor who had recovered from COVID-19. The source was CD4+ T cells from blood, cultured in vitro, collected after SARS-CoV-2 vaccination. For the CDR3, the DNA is TGTGCCAGCAGTGGGGGACAACACTCCTACAATGAGCAGTTCTTC. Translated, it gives CASSGGQHSYNEQFF.